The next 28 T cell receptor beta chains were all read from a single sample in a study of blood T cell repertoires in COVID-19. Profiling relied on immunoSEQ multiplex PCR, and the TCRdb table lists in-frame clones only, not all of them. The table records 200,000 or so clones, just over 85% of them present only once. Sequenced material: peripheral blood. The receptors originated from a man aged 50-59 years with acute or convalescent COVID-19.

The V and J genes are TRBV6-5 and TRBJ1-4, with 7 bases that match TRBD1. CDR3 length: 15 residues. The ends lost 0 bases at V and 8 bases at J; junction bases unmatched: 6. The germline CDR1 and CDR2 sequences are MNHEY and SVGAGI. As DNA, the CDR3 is TGTGCCAGCAGTTACTCTGGCAGGGGACAGGAAAAACTGTTTTTT. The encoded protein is CASSYSGRGQEKLFF.

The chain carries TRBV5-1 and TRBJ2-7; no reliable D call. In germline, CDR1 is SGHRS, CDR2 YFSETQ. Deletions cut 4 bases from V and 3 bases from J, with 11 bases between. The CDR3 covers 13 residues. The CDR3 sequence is CASSKDTFYEQYF. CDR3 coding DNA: TGCGCCAGCAGCAAAGACACGTTCTACGAGCAGTACTTC. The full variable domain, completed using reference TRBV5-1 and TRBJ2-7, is KAGVTQTPRYLIKTRGQQVTLSCSPISGHRSVSWYQQTPGQGLQFLFEYFSETQRNKGNFPGRFSGRQFSNSRSEMNVSTLELGDSALYLCASSKDTFYEQYFGPGTRLTVT.

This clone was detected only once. The CDR3 DNA reads TGTGCCAGCAGCTTAACAAGGACAGGGGTTTATGGCTACACCTTC. It yields the protein CASSLTRTGVYGYTF. The chain has TRBV7-2 and TRBJ1-2; 9 bases map to TRBD1. Germline V gene data show CDR1 as SGHTA and CDR2 as FQGNSA. V lost 2 bases to trimming and J lost 5 bases; unmatched junction nucleotides: 6. The CDR3 sequence is 15 residues long.

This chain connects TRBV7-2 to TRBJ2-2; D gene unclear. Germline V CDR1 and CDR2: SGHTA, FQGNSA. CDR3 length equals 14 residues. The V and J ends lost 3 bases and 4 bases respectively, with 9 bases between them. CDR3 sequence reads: CASSFPTFTGELFF. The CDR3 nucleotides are TGTGCCAGCAGCTTCCCTACGTTCACCGGGGAGCTGTTTTTT.

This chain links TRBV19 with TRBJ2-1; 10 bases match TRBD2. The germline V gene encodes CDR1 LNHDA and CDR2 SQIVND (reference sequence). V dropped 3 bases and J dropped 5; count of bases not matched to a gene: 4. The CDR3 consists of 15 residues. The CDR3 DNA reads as TGTGCCAGTAGTATCGGTGGACTAGCGGACAATGAGCAGTTCTTC. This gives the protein CASSIGGLADNEQFF.

The CDR3 region has the DNA TGTGCCAGCAGTCACCCAAACGCGGTTGCTGAAGCTTTCTTT. It specifies CASSHPNAVAEAFF. The chain has TRBV6-5 and TRBJ1-1; D is uncertain. This CDR3 contains 14 residues. The V gene lost 5 bases and the J gene lost 6 bases, with 16 bases spanning the gap. Germline V lookup: CDR1 MNHEY, CDR2 SVGAGI.

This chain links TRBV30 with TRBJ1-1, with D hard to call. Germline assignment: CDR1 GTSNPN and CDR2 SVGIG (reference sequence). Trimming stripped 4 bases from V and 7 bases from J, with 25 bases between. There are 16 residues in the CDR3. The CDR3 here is CAWNTFRVRLKNEAFF. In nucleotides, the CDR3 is TGTGCCTGGAATACCTTTCGGGTTAGGCTGAAGAATGAAGCTTTCTTT.

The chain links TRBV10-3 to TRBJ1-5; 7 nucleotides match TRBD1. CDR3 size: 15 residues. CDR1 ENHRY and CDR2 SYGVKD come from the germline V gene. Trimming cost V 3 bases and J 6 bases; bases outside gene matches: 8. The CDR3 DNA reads TGTGCCATCAGTGATTCCGACAGGGTGGGTCAGCCCCAGCATTTT. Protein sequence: CAISDSDRVGQPQHF.

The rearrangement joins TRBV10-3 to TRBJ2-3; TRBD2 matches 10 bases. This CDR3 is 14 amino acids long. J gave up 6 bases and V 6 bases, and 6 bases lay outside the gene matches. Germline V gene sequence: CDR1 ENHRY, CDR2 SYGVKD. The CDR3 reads CAISGSGGMDTQYF. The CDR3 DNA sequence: TGTGCCATCAGCGGTAGCGGGGGGATGGATACGCAGTATTTT.

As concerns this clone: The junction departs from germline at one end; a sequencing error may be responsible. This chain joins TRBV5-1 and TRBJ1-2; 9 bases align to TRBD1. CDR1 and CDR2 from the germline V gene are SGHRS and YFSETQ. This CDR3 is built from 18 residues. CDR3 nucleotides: TGCGTCAGCAGCTTGGAGGGACAGGGAGAACTTGGGATACATGGCTACACCTTC. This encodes CVSSLEGQGELGIHGYTF. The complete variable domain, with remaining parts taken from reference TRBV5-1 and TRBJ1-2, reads KAGVTQTPRYLIKTRGQQVTLSCSPISGHRSVSWYQQTPGQGLQFLFEYFSETQRNKGNFPGRFSGRQFSNSRSEMNVSTLELGDSALYLCVSSLEGQGELGIHGYTFGSGTRLTVV.

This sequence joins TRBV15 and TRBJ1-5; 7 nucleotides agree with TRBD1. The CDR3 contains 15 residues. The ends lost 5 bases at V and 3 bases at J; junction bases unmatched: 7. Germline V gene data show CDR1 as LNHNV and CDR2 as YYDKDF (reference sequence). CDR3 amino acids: CATSLQGRLNQPQHF. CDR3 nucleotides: TGTGCCACCAGCCTACAGGGGCGGCTCAATCAGCCCCAGCATTTT.

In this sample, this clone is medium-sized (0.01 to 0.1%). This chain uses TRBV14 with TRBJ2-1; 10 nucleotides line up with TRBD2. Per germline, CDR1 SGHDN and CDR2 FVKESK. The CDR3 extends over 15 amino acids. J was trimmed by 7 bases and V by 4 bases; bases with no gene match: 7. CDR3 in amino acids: CASSLLAGESNEQFF. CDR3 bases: TGTGCCAGCAGCCTTCTAGCGGGGGAATCGAATGAGCAGTTCTTC.

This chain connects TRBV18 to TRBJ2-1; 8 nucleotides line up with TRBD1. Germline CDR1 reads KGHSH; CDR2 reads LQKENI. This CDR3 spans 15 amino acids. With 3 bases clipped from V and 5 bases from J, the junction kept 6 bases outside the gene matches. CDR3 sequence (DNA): TGTGCCAGCTCACCTATAGGACAGGGAGACAATGAGCAGTTCTTC. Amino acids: CASSPIGQGDNEQFF.

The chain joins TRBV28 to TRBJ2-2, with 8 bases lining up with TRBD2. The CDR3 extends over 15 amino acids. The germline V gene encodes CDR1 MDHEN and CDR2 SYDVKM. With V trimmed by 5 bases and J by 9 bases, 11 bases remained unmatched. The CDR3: CASSNGGARGRELFF. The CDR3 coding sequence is TGTGCCAGCAGTAACGGGGGGGCCAGGGGCCGGGAGCTGTTTTTT.

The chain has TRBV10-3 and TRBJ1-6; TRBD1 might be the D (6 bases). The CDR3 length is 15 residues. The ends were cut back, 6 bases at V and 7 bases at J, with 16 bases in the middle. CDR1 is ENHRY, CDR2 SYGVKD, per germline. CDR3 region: CAISNRVLGNSPLHF. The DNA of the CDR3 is TGTGCCATCAGCAACAGGGTATTGGGGAATTCACCCCTCCACTTT.

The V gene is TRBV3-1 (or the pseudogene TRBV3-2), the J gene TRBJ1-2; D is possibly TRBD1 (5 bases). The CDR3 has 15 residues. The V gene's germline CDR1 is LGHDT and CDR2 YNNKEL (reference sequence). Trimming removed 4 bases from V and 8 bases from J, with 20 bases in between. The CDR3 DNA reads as TGTGCCAGCAGCCCACAAGCTCTCCTGACAGCAGGCTACACCTTC. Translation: CASSPQALLTAGYTF.

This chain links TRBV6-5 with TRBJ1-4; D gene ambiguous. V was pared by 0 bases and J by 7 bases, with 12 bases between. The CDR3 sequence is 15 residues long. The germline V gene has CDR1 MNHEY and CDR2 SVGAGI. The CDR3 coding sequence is TGTGCCAGCAGTTACTCAAGGATTGGCGGTGAAAAACTGTTTTTT. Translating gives CASSYSRIGGEKLFF.

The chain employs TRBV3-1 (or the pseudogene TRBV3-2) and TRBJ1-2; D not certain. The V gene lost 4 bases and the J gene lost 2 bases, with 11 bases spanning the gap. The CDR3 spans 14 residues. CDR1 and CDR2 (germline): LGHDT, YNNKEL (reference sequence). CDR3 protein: CASSRFIENYGYTF. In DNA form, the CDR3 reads TGTGCCAGCAGCCGCTTCATAGAAAACTATGGCTACACCTTC.

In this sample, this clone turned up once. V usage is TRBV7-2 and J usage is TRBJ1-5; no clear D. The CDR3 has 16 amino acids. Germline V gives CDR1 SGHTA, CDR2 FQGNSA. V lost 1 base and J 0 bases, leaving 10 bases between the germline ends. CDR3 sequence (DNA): TGTGCCAGCAGCTTAGTAAGCGGCTTTAGCAATCAGCCCCAGCATTTT. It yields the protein CASSLVSGFSNQPQHF.

CDR3 protein: CASSQPQLNTEAFF. The DNA of the CDR3 is TGCGCCAGCAGCCAACCCCAGTTGAACACTGAAGCTTTCTTT. This chain uses TRBV4-1 with TRBJ1-1; the D is unclear. Trimming stripped 2 bases from V and 0 bases from J, with 7 bases between. CDR1 is MGHRA, CDR2 YSYEKL, per germline. This CDR3 has 14 amino acids.

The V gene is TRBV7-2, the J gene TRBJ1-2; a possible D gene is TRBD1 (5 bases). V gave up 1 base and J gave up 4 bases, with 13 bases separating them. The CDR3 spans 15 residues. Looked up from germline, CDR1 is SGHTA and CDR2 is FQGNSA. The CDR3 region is CASSLEHRTPYGYTF. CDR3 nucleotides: TGTGCCAGCAGCTTAGAGCACAGGACGCCCTATGGCTACACCTTC.

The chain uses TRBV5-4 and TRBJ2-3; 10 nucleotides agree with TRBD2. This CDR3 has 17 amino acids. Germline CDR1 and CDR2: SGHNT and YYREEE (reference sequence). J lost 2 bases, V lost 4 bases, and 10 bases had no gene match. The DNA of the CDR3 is TGTGCCAGCAGCATGGGGGCTAGCGGGGGCTCCACAGATACGCAGTATTTT. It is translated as CASSMGASGGSTDTQYF.

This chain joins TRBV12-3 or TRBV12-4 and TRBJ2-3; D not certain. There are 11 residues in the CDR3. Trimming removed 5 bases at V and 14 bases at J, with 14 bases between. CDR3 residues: CASSPLLRGYF. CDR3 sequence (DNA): TGTGCCAGCAGTCCACTCCTACGAGGGTATTTT.

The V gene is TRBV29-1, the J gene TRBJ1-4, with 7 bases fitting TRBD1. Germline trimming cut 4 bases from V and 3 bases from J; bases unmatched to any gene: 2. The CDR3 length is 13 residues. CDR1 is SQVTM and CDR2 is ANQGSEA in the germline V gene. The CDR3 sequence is CSVVDRSNEKLFF. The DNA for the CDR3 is TGCAGCGTTGTGGACAGGTCTAATGAAAAACTGTTTTTT.

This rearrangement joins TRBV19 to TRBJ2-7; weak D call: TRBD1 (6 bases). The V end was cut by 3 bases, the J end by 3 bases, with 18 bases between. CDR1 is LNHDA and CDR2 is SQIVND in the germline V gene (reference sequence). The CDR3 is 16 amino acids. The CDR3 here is CASSISPGQPLYEQYF. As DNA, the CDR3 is TGTGCCAGTAGTATTTCACCGGGACAACCCCTCTACGAGCAGTACTTC.

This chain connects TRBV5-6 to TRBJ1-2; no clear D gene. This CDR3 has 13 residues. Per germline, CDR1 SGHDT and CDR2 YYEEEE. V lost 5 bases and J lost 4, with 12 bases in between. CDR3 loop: CASRMDFRYGYTF. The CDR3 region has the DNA TGTGCCAGCAGAATGGACTTTCGCTATGGCTACACCTTC.

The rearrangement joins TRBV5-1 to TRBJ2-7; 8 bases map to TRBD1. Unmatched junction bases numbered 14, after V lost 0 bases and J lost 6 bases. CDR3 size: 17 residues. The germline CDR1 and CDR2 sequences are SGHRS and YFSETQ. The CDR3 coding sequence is TGCGCCAGCAGCTTGGGTACCGCCGTCAGGGGGCAGAGCGAGCAGTACTTC. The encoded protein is CASSLGTAVRGQSEQYF. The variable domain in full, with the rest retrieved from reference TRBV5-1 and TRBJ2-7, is KAGVTQTPRYLIKTRGQQVTLSCSPISGHRSVSWYQQTPGQGLQFLFEYFSETQRNKGNFPGRFSGRQFSNSRSEMNVSTLELGDSALYLCASSLGTAVRGQSEQYFGPGTRLTVT.

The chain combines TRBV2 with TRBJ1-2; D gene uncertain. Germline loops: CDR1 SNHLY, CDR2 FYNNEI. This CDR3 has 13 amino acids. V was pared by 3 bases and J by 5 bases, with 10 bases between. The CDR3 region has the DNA TGTGCCAGCAGTGATGGAGGAAAATATGGCTACACCTTC. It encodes CASSDGGKYGYTF.